The rows below give T cell receptor beta chains drawn from one sample of a study of blood T cell repertoires in COVID-19. Clones were sequenced by immunoSEQ multiplex PCR, and TCRdb holds only the in-frame ones, with some missing. In the table there are just under 300,000 clones, around 87% of which are singletons. Specimen: peripheral blood. The receptors were sampled from an older man with acute or convalescent COVID-19. Both conserved end residues are part of each CDR3. The D gene is left open where the match is weak. Only part of the rows carry a size: once, few, many, or a class if the clone is expanded.

CDR3 DNA | CDR3 protein | V gene | clone size | D gene | J gene
TGTGCCAGTAGTATAGCGGAGGGGCTGGAGGATGGCTACACCTTC | CASSIAEGLEDGYTF | TRBV19 | once | . | TRBJ1-2
TGTGCCAGCAGCCAAGACGCTTTCCAGGGGGTAAGTGGTCGGTATTTT | CASSQDAFQGVSGRYF | TRBV3-1/TRBV3-2 | . | TRBD1 | TRBJ2-3
TGTGCCAGCAGCCAAGAGACGGGGGGATACACCGGGGAGCTGTTTTTT | CASSQETGGYTGELFF | TRBV3-1/TRBV3-2 | . | TRBD2 | TRBJ2-2
TGTGCCTGGAGTGTGGGCGGGGCAGAGACCCAGTACTTC | CAWSVGGAETQYF | TRBV30 | . | . | TRBJ2-5
TGTGCCAGCGCCCCGGGGGGATGGTCCGAGCAGTACTTC | CASAPGGWSEQYF | TRBV28 | few | TRBD2 | TRBJ2-7
TGCAGTGCTAGTGGGGGGACTAGCGGGACGGGCGCAGATACGCAGTATTTT | CSASGGTSGTGADTQYF | TRBV20-1 | . | TRBD2 | TRBJ2-3
TGTGCCAGTAGTCGGACAGCGAGCTCCTACGAGCAGTACTTC | CASSRTASSYEQYF | TRBV19 | . | . | TRBJ2-7
TGCGCCAGCAGCCCCGCCCCGGGGTATGAGCAGTTCTTC | CASSPAPGYEQFF | TRBV5-1 | . | . | TRBJ2-1
TGTGCCAGCAGCCTTCCTCCCCAGGGGGATGAGCAGTTCTTC | CASSLPPQGDEQFF | TRBV5-6 | . | TRBD1 | TRBJ2-1
TGTGCCAGCAGCCAATATTTTCCGAACTTCGCGGGCAATCAGCCCCAGCATTTT | CASSQYFPNFAGNQPQHF | TRBV14 | . | . | TRBJ1-5
TGCGCCAGCAGCTTGGAACGCGACAATGAGCAGTTCTTC | CASSLERDNEQFF | TRBV5-1 | . | . | TRBJ2-1
TGTGCCACCAGTGATGGGGGGGGAGGGACCCAGTACTTC | CATSDGGGGTQYF | TRBV24-1 | few | TRBD2 | TRBJ2-5
TGTGCCAGTAGTACGCCCGGGACAGGTGTCAGCAATCAGCCCCAGCATTTT | CASSTPGTGVSNQPQHF | TRBV19 | . | TRBD1 | TRBJ1-5
TGCGCCAGCAGCGGGAAGCGGGGGAGTTATCGCTGGGGCACAGATACGCAGTATTTT | CASSGKRGSYRWGTDTQYF | TRBV5-1 | . | TRBD2 | TRBJ2-3
TGTGCCAGCTCACCATTTTGGGGTGTTGAGGGAGCCCACAATGAGCAGTTCTTC | CASSPFWGVEGAHNEQFF | TRBV18 | . | . | TRBJ2-1
TGTGCCAGCAGCGCCAGACTGTACACAGATACGCAGTATTTT | CASSARLYTDTQYF | TRBV7-2 | few | . | TRBJ2-3
TGTGCCAGCTCACCGCGGGAGACAGGTAGCACTGAAGCTTTCTTT | CASSPRETGSTEAFF | TRBV18 | . | . | TRBJ1-1
TGCGCCAGCAGCCAAGAACAGGGAGTAAATTCACCCCTCCACTTT | CASSQEQGVNSPLHF | TRBV4-3 | . | . | TRBJ1-6
TGTGCCACCAGTTTAGCGGGGGGGCCTGGAAATGAGCAGTTCTTC | CATSLAGGPGNEQFF | TRBV24-1 | . | TRBD2 | TRBJ2-1
TGCGCCAGCAGCCAAGGACTAGCAACCTACGAGCAGTACTTC | CASSQGLATYEQYF | TRBV4-1 | few | TRBD2 | TRBJ2-7
TGTGCCAGCCACTCAAACCTACAAGAGACCCAGTACTTC | CASHSNLQETQYF | TRBV12-3/TRBV12-4 | . | . | TRBJ2-5
TGTGCCAGCAGCTACTCTAAGTCACTAGCTTATGGCTACACCTTC | CASSYSKSLAYGYTF | TRBV7-2 | . | . | TRBJ1-2
TGTGCCAGCAGCCCCCCGGGGGATGCGGGGGCCCAGGGCGGCTACACCTTC | CASSPPGDAGAQGGYTF | TRBV7-2 | . | . | TRBJ1-2
TGTGCCAGCAGTCGGGACAGGGTTCCAAGAGAGACCCAGTACTTC | CASSRDRVPRETQYF | TRBV6-1 | . | TRBD1 | TRBJ2-5
TGTGCCAGCCACAGGGGCGGGATGAACACTGAAGCTTTCTTT | CASHRGGMNTEAFF | TRBV6-6 | . | TRBD1 | TRBJ1-1
TGTGCCAGTAGTATAGATGACAGGGGCCGGTTCTTC | CASSIDDRGRFF | TRBV19 | . | TRBD1 | TRBJ2-1
TGTGCCAGCTCACGGGGACAAACGGAGACCCAGTACTTC | CASSRGQTETQYF | TRBV18 | . | . | TRBJ2-5
TGTGCCAGCAGTCGGACTAGCGGGGGACTCACAGATACGCAGTATTTT | CASSRTSGGLTDTQYF | TRBV4-2 | . | TRBD2 | TRBJ2-3
TGTGCCAGCAGCTCAGGACAGGGGACAGATACGCAGTATTTT | CASSSGQGTDTQYF | TRBV5-6 | . | TRBD1 | TRBJ2-3
TGCGCCAGCAGTGCGGGACAGGGGCGAGGCTCCTACGAGCAGTACTTC | CASSAGQGRGSYEQYF | TRBV10-1 | . | TRBD1 | TRBJ2-7
TGTGCCAGTAGTTCTTACTCCGGGACACTGAGCTCTGGAAACACCATATATTTT | CASSSYSGTLSSGNTIYF | TRBV19 | . | . | TRBJ1-3